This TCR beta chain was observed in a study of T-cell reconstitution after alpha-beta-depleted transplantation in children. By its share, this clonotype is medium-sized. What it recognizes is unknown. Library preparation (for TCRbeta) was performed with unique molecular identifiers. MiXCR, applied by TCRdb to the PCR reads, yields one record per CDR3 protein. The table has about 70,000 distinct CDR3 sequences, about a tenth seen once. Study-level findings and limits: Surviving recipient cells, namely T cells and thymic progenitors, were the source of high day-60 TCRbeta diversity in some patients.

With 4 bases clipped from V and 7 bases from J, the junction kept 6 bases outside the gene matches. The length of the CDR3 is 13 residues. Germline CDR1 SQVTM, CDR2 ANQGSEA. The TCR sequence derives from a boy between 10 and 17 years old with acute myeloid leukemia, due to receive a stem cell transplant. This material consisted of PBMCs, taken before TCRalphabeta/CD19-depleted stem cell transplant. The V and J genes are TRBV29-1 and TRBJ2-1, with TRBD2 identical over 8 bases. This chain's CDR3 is CSVVQTGGNEQFF. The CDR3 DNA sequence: TGCAGCGTTGTGCAAACGGGAGGGAATGAGCAGTTCTTC.